These 28 T cell receptor beta chains originate from one sample sequenced in a study of regulatory T cells in long-lasting Graves disease. CDR3-region Arm-PCR and iRepertoire HTBI primers produced the TCR beta libraries. TCRdb processed the multiplex PCR reads anew with MiXCR; each CDR3 protein has one entry. Of 550,000 to 600,000 distinct CDR3 sequences in the sample, about 16% were seen once. The time point denotes: newly diagnosed GD, antithyroid drugs for less than 3 months. From RNA extracted from PBMCs, the TCR library was made. These data also featured in a second study, about T cells in Graves' hyperthyroidism and ophthalmopathy.

Sample: peripheral blood mononuclear cells (PBMCs), taken at new diagnosis, from a patient treated with antithyroid drugs. The receptors were gathered from a man aged 18 to 29 with Graves disease.

Only a few counts were recorded for this clonotype. The J gene is TRBJ2-3, the V gene TRBV3-1, with 7 bases matching TRBD1. CDR3 length equals 17 residues. V was clipped by 3 bases and J by 2 bases; unmatched bases: 11. Germline CDR1 reads LGHDT; CDR2 reads YNNKEL (reference sequence). The CDR3 region is CASSHHSQDRYTDTQYF. As DNA, the CDR3 is TGTGCCAGCAGCCACCATTCCCAGGACAGGTACACAGATACGCAGTATTTT.

Turning to this clonotype: No conserved phenylalanine or tryptophan is present at the end of the CDR3, so a read error is the likely explanation. The chain has TRBV20-1 and TRBJ1-5, with D perhaps TRBD1 (5 bases). Germline V gene sequence: CDR1 DFQATT, CDR2 SNEGSKA (reference sequence). Trimming shortened V by 6 bases and J by 3 bases, and 15 bases separated the two germline ends. The CDR3 has 14 amino acids. Here the CDR3 DNA reads TGCAGTGCAAAAAAACAGGAATTCAATCAGCCCCAGCATTTG. Translation gives CSAKKQEFNQPQHL.

In its sample, this clonotype was seen a few times. This chain uses TRBV5-4 with TRBJ1-6; 9 bases align to TRBD1. Germline CDR1 and CDR2: SGHNT and YYREEE (reference sequence). This CDR3 region has 15 residues. V lost 0 bases to trimming and J lost 8 bases; unmatched junction nucleotides: 3. CDR3 sequence reads: CASSLADRGDSPLHF. The CDR3 coding sequence is TGTGCCAGCAGCTTGGCGGACAGGGGAGATTCACCCCTCCACTTT.

This clonotype appeared many times. The chain couples TRBV27 to TRBJ2-2; 9 bases agree with TRBD2. V lost 0 bases, J lost 7 bases, and 6 bases stayed unmatched. The CDR3 has 16 amino acids. Germline values: CDR1 MNHEY, CDR2 SMNVEV (reference sequence). CDR3 loop: CASSLSSGSYVGELFF. CDR3 bases: TGTGCCAGCAGTTTATCTAGCGGGAGTTATGTCGGGGAGCTGTTTTTT.

This clonotype was picked up many times. The V call is TRBV10-2, the J call TRBJ2-3, with D perhaps TRBD1 (6 bases). V dropped 3 bases and J dropped 4 bases, with 14 bases sitting between them. Germline V gene lookup returns CDR1 WSHSY and CDR2 SAAADI. The CDR3 covers 15 residues. The CDR3 bases are TGCGCCAGCAGTGAAGTGACAGGCCATTCAGATACGCAGTATTTT. Residues: CASSEVTGHSDTQYF.

The V and J genes are TRBV9 and TRBJ1-3; TRBD1 matches 7 bases. Germline-derived CDR1 and CDR2 are SGDLS and YYNGEE. The junction had 5 bases not matched to a gene; V was cut back by 3 bases and J by 2 bases. The CDR3 has 15 residues. This CDR3 is CASSAKQGTGNTIYF. DNA of the CDR3: TGTGCCAGCAGCGCAAAACAGGGGACTGGAAACACCATATATTTT.

On this clonotype: A much bigger clone sits one base away, suggesting this may be a read error. CDR3 amino acids: CASSWASGRLNNGQFF. The CDR3 DNA is TGTGCCAGCAGTTGGGCTAGCGGGAGGCTAAACAATGGGCAGTTCTTC. This chain uses TRBV28 with TRBJ2-1; 11 bases agree with TRBD2. Germline V gene sequence: CDR1 MDHEN, CDR2 SYDVKM. This CDR3 contains 16 residues.

This clonotype has at least ten counts. V is TRBV2 and J is TRBJ1-2, with 9 bases lining up with TRBD1. In germline, CDR1 is SNHLY, CDR2 FYNNEI. J lost 5 bases, V lost 3 bases, and 13 bases had no gene match. The CDR3 contains 17 residues. The CDR3 loop reads CASSEPGQGKIWYGYTF. As DNA, the CDR3 is TGTGCCAGCAGTGAGCCCGGACAGGGGAAGATTTGGTATGGCTACACCTTC.

Ten or more counts support this clonotype. The chain couples TRBV27 to TRBJ2-1; D unresolved. This CDR3 region has 12 residues. Germline assignment: CDR1 MNHEY and CDR2 SMNVEV (reference sequence). Trimming shortened V by 7 bases and J by 7 bases, and 11 bases separated the two germline ends. The CDR3 spells CASTKMGNEQFF. CDR3 in DNA: TGTGCCAGCACGAAGATGGGAAATGAGCAGTTCTTC.

This clonotype was found a few times. The genes are TRBV27 and TRBJ2-6, with 10 nucleotides matching TRBD2. This CDR3 is built from 18 residues. CDR1 is MNHEY, CDR2 SMNVEV, per germline (reference sequence). V shed 5 bases and J 1 base; nucleotides not matched to a gene: 8. The CDR3 is CASSLTLAGESGANVLTF. CDR3 nucleotides: TGTGCCAGCAGTCTAACTCTAGCGGGGGAATCTGGGGCCAACGTCCTGACTTTC. Full variable domain (outside the CDR3, taken from reference TRBV27 and TRBJ2-6): EAQVTQNPRYLITVTGKKLTVTCSQNMNHEYMSWYRQDPGLGLRQIYYSMNVEVTDKGDVPEGYKVSRKEKRNFPLILESPSPNQTSLYFCASSLTLAGESGANVLTFGAGSRLTVL.

This clonotype was seen at least ten times. The rearrangement links TRBV6-1 to TRBJ1-1; TRBD1 matches 7 bases. CDR1 is MNHNS and CDR2 is SASEGT in the germline V gene. J gave up 3 bases and V 7 bases, and 11 bases lay outside the gene matches. CDR3 size: 15 residues. The CDR3 here is CASTIQGIGDTEAFF. In nucleotides, the CDR3 is TGTGCCAGCACCATACAGGGGATCGGGGACACTGAAGCTTTCTTT.

This clonotype was found many times. The V and J genes are TRBV6-2 or TRBV6-3 and TRBJ1-6; D gene ambiguous. CDR3 length equals 13 residues. Germline lookup yields CDR1 MNHEY and CDR2 SVGEGT. Between the trimmed V and J ends, which lost 5 bases and 9 bases, there was a span of 11 bases. The CDR3 DNA sequence: TGTGCCAGCAGTGAAGTTGATGGTTCACCCCTCCACTTT. This codes for CASSEVDGSPLHF.

In its sample, this clonotype was seen a few times. The chain joins TRBV25-1 to TRBJ1-1, with D possibly TRBD1 on 5 matching bases. The V gene lost 6 bases and the J gene lost 1 base, with 15 bases spanning the gap. Germline V lookup: CDR1 MGHDK, CDR2 SYGVNS. This CDR3 region has 15 residues. DNA of the CDR3: TGTGCCAGCAGGTCCCTCTTCGGGGGGAACACTGAAGCTTTCTTT. It specifies CASRSLFGGNTEAFF.

This clonotype was seen a handful of times. V and J are TRBV20-1 and TRBJ2-3; TRBD2 aligns across 10 bases. CDR3 length equals 16 residues. Germline V gives CDR1 DFQATT, CDR2 SNEGSKA (reference sequence). J was trimmed by 5 bases and V by 5 bases; bases with no gene match: 13. The CDR3, as DNA: TGCAGTGCTGGGGCAGAAGCGGGAGGGCCGAGAGATACGCAGTATTTT. As protein: CSAGAEAGGPRDTQYF.

The chain carries TRBV6-1 and TRBJ2-7, with 8 bases lining up with TRBD1. Germline lookup yields CDR1 MNHNS and CDR2 SASEGT. The CDR3 has 14 amino acids. Trimming at V came to 6 bases and at J to 3 bases, leaving 7 bases not matched to a gene. In DNA form, the CDR3 reads TGTGCCAGCAGAAACAGGGGGTTGAGCTACGAGCAGTACTTC. Its protein product is CASRNRGLSYEQYF.

This clonotype appeared once. This rearrangement joins TRBV11-3 to TRBJ1-5; 7 positions agree with TRBD1. CDR1 SGHNT and CDR2 YENEEA come from the germline V gene. This CDR3 region has 18 residues. V lost 0 bases and J lost 3; bases outside the gene matches: 11. The DNA for the CDR3 is TGTGCCAGCAGCTTAGATAGGGGCAGGGGGAAAAACAATCAGCCCCAGCATTTT. Translation: CASSLDRGRGKNNQPQHF.

There are many counts of this clonotype. CDR3 amino acids: CASSPGVHSNQPQHF. The CDR3 region has the DNA TGTGCCAGCAGCCCAGGGGTTCATAGCAATCAGCCCCAGCATTTT. The V gene is TRBV12-3 or TRBV12-4, the J gene TRBJ1-5; perhaps TRBD1 as D (6 bases). The CDR3 is 15 amino acids. V was trimmed by 6 bases and J by 0 bases, leaving 12 bases between them.

This clonotype showed up many times. V is TRBV18 and J is TRBJ2-7; TRBD1 matches 8 bases. CDR3 length equals 14 residues. V trimming: 6 bases; J trimming: 2 bases; junction bases outside the gene matches: 6. CDR1 and CDR2 from the germline V gene are KGHSH and LQKENI. The CDR3: CASSPSQGAYEQYF. The CDR3 nucleotides are TGTGCCAGCTCTCCTTCACAGGGGGCCTACGAGCAGTACTTC.

This clonotype was seen at least ten times. This sequence joins TRBV27 and TRBJ1-5; TRBD1 is a possible D gene (5 bases). The CDR3 has 16 residues. CDR1 is MNHEY, CDR2 SMNVEV, per germline (reference sequence). V was trimmed by 6 bases and J by 6 bases, leaving 21 bases between them. The CDR3 here is CASSPIGQGLPQPQHF. The CDR3 nucleotides are TGTGCCAGCAGCCCGATAGGGCAGGGCCTTCCTCAGCCCCAGCATTTT.

In its sample, this clonotype was seen many times. The V gene is TRBV20-1, the J gene TRBJ2-7, with D unclear. In germline, CDR1 is DFQATT, CDR2 SNEGSKA (reference sequence). V dropped 0 bases and J dropped 4 bases, with 19 bases sitting between them. The CDR3 loop spans 16 amino acids. CDR3 DNA sequence: TGCAGTGCTAGAGATCATGCAAGCAGAACTGGTTACGAGCAGTACTTC. Its translation is CSARDHASRTGYEQYF.

V usage is TRBV29-1 and J usage is TRBJ2-3; 10 nucleotides align to TRBD2. Germline assignment: CDR1 SQVTM and CDR2 ANQGSEA. J gave up 2 bases and V 4 bases, and 3 bases lay outside the gene matches. This CDR3 spans 14 amino acids. DNA of the CDR3: TGCAGCGTTGGGACTAGCGGAGTCACAGATACGCAGTATTTT. Translation: CSVGTSGVTDTQYF.

This clonotype has a handful of counts. CDR3: CAWSRLAGGPQFF. CDR3 coding DNA: TGTGCCTGGAGTAGACTAGCGGGAGGGCCCCAGTTCTTC. This chain joins TRBV30 and TRBJ2-1; the match to TRBD2 covers 14 bases. After removal of 2 bases from V and 13 bases from J, the junction contained 4 bases not matched to a gene. The CDR3 extends over 13 amino acids. Germline V gene sequence: CDR1 GTSNPN, CDR2 SVGIG (reference sequence).

This clonotype was picked up a small number of times. The chain couples TRBV5-1 to TRBJ1-5; D is ambiguous. Trimming stripped 0 bases from V and 4 bases from J, with 11 bases between. Per the germline V gene, CDR1 is SGHRS and CDR2 is YFSETQ. This CDR3 region has 15 residues. This CDR3 reads CASSLGGSRNQPQHF. DNA for the CDR3: TGCGCCAGCAGCTTGGGGGGAAGTAGAAATCAGCCCCAGCATTTT.

The genes are TRBV7-9 and TRBJ2-5; 8 nucleotides line up with TRBD1. The germline CDR1 and CDR2 sequences are SEHNR and FQNEAQ (reference sequence). The CDR3 covers 14 residues. The V gene end was trimmed by 4 bases and the J gene end by 4 bases; junction bases not matched to a gene: 5. Here the CDR3 DNA reads TGTGCCAGCAGCTCCCCTGGGACAGGAGAGACCCAGTACTTC. Protein sequence: CASSSPGTGETQYF.

This clonotype has more than one count but fewer than ten. The chain is built from TRBV30 and TRBJ2-5, with 9 positions matching TRBD2. After removal of 4 bases from V and 4 bases from J, the junction contained 4 bases not matched to a gene. CDR3 size: 13 residues. CDR1 is GTSNPN and CDR2 is SVGIG in the germline V gene (reference sequence). The CDR3 coding sequence is TGTGCCTGGAACGTAGCGGGAGCAGAGACCCAGTACTTC. This translates into CAWNVAGAETQYF. Full variable domain (rest looked up from reference TRBV30 and TRBJ2-5): SQTIHQWPATLVQPVGSPLSLECTVEGTSNPNLYWYRQAAGRGLQLLFYSVGIGQISSEVPQNLSASRPQDRQFILSSKKLLLSDSGFYLCAWNVAGAETQYFGPGTRLLVL.

In its sample, this clonotype was seen many times. The chain has TRBV6-5 and TRBJ2-1; D unclear. CDR3 size: 16 residues. Trimming stripped 0 bases from V and 5 bases from J, with 14 bases between. Per germline, CDR1 MNHEY and CDR2 SVGAGI. The CDR3 spells CASSYSAAGSHNEQFF. The CDR3 region has the DNA TGTGCCAGCAGTTACTCGGCGGCCGGTAGTCACAATGAGCAGTTCTTC.

This clonotype was detected ten times or more. This chain uses TRBV2 with TRBJ1-2; 8 nucleotides match TRBD1. The CDR3 length is 14 residues. The V and J ends lost 6 bases and 3 bases, in that order; junction bases with no gene match: 6. CDR1 is SNHLY and CDR2 is FYNNEI in the germline V gene. The chain's CDR3 is CASSAKQGDYGYTF. DNA of the CDR3: TGTGCCAGCAGCGCTAAACAGGGGGACTATGGCTACACCTTC.

The V and J genes are TRBV4-1 and TRBJ2-7; 9 nucleotides match TRBD1. Germline V CDR1 and CDR2: MGHRA, YSYEKL. Trimming cost V 2 bases and J 2 bases; bases outside gene matches: 7. The CDR3 has 16 amino acids. In DNA, the CDR3 is TGCGCCAGCAGCCAACCTCGACAGGGGGTTACCTACGAGCAGTACTTC. Its protein is CASSQPRQGVTYEQYF.